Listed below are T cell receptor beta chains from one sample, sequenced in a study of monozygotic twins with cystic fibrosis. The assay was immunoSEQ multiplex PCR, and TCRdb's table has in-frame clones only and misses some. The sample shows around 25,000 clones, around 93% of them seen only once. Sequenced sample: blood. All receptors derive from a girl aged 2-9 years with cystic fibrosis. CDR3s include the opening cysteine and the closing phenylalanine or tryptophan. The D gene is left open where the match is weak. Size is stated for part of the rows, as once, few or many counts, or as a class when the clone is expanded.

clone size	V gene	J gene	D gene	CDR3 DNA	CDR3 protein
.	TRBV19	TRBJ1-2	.	TGTGCCAGTAGTACGAAAGGGGGGGTTGGCTACACCTTC	CASSTKGGVGYTF
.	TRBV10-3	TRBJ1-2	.	TGTGCCATCAGCGCTGCGGAGGGGTCGCGGTATGGCTACACCTTC	CAISAAEGSRYGYTF
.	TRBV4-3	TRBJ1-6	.	TGCGCCAGCAGCCAAGGGGGGTCCCGATACTCCTATAATTCACCCCTCCACTTT	CASSQGGSRYSYNSPLHF
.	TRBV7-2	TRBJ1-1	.	TGTGCCAGCAGGAAGCAGGCGGGGACTGAAGCTTTCTTT	CASRKQAGTEAFF
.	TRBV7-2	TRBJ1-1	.	TGTGCCAGCAGCTCGAAGGGACAAGGGGCCGGCACTGAAGCTTTCTTT	CASSSKGQGAGTEAFF
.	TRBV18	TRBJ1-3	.	TGTGCCAGCTCACCTTTCGATACCCCCTACTCTGGAAACACCATATATTTT	CASSPFDTPYSGNTIYF
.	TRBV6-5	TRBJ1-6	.	TGTGCCAGCACCTACCGGGACTCCTATAATTCACCCCTCCACTTT	CASTYRDSYNSPLHF
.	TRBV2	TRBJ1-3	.	TGTGCCAGCAGTGAAGCCCCATTAACGGGAAACACCATATATTTT	CASSEAPLTGNTIYF
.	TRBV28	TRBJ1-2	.	TGTGCCAGCAGTTTAGGTGGTTATGGCTACACCTTC	CASSLGGYGYTF
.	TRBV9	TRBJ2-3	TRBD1	TGTGCCAGCAGCGTAGAAGCAGGGGGCATGGGAGATACGCAGTATTTT	CASSVEAGGMGDTQYF
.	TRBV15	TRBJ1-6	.	TGTGCCACCAGCAACACCGGGACACCCCTCCACTTT	CATSNTGTPLHF
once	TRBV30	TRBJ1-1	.	TGTGCCTGGAGTAGGGGGACTGAAGCTTTCTTT	CAWSRGTEAFF
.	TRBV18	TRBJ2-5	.	TGTGCCAGCTCACCACGGCTTCAAGAGACCCAGTACTTC	CASSPRLQETQYF
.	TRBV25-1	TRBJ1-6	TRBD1	TGTGCCAGCAGTGGTCGACAGGGAGGGAATCCGAATTCACCCCTCCACTTT	CASSGRQGGNPNSPLHF
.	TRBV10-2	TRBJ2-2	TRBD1	TGCGCCAGCAGTGTCCAACATCAGGGGGCGGGCACCGGGGAGCTGTTTTTT	CASSVQHQGAGTGELFF
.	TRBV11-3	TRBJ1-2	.	TGTGCCAGCAGCTTCGGGTATGGCTACACCTTC	CASSFGYGYTF
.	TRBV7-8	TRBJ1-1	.	TGTGCCAGCAGCCTACCCCGGATCGAAGTGAGAATGAACACTGAAGCTTTCTTT	CASSLPRIEVRMNTEAFF
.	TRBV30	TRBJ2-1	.	TGTGCCTGGAGTGTCGGCTCCTACAATGAGCAGTTCTTC	CAWSVGSYNEQFF
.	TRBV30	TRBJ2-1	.	TGTGCCTGGAACGGGATCTACAATGAGCAGTTCTTC	CAWNGIYNEQFF
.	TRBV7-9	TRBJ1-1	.	TGTGCCAGCAGCTTGGATGGATTTTTGAACACTGAAGCTTTCTTT	CASSLDGFLNTEAFF
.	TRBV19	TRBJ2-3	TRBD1	TGTGCCAGTAGTCGAGACAGGGGAACAGATACGCAGTATTTT	CASSRDRGTDTQYF
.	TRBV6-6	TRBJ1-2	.	TGTGCCAGCAGTTCCCAGGACTCGAGGGGCTATGGCTACACCTTC	CASSSQDSRGYGYTF
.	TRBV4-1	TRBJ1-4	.	TGCGCCAGCAGCCAAGAGCCTTCGGAAGGAGGACACCAGATTTTT	CASSQEPSEGGHQIF
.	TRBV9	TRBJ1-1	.	TGTGCCAGCAGGTTTCAGGAGAACACTGAAGCTTTCTTT	CASRFQENTEAFF
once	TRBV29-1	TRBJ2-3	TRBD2	TGCAGCGCCGCGGTAGCGGGGGTCACAGATACGCAGTATTTT	CSAAVAGVTDTQYF
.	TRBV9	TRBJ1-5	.	TGTGCCAGCAGCGTAGAAGGTGGCAATCAGCCCCAGCATTTT	CASSVEGGNQPQHF
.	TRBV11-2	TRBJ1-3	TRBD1	TGTGCCAGCAGCTTAACACAGGGGGCTGGAAACACCATATATTTT	CASSLTQGAGNTIYF
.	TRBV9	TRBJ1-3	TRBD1	TGTGCCAGCAGATCGACAGGGGGAAACACCATATATTTT	CASRSTGGNTIYF
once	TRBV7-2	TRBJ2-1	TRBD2	TGTGCCAGCAGCTTAGTCGGGGGGGCCTGGAATGAGCAGTTCTTC	CASSLVGGAWNEQFF
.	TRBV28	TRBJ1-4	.	TGTGCCAGCAGTCAGAGGGGATATGGGATTGAAAAACTGTTTTTT	CASSQRGYGIEKLFF
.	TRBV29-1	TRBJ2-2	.	TGCAGCGTTCGGACGGCCGATACCACCGGGGAGCTGTTTTTT	CSVRTADTTGELFF
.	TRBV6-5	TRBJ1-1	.	TGTGCCAGCAGTTACCAGAGACAGGACCGCGCTTTCTTT	CASSYQRQDRAFF
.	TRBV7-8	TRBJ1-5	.	TGTGCCAGCAGCTCCGGACGGCTCAATCAGCCCCAGCATTTT	CASSSGRLNQPQHF
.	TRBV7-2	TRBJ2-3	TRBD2	TGTGCCAGCAGACTACCGGGACTAGAAACAGATACGCAGTATTTT	CASRLPGLETDTQYF
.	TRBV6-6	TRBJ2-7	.	TGTGCCAGCACCTCACCCCGGGTCTACGAGCAGTACTTC	CASTSPRVYEQYF
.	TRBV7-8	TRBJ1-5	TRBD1	TGTGCCAGCAGCCCCAGGGGGCATAGCAATCAGCCCCAGCATTTT	CASSPRGHSNQPQHF
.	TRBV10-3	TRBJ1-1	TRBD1	TGTGCCATCAGCTCGGGACAGGGGAGTACTGAAGCTTTCTTT	CAISSGQGSTEAFF
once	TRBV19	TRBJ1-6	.	TGTGCCAGTAGTATGCGAATGGGGCCACGCGATGGGGATAATTCACCCCTCCACTTT	CASSMRMGPRDGDNSPLHF
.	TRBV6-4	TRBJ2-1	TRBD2	TGTGCCAGCAGTGACTCTGAGCGGGACTCCTACAATGAGCAGTTCTTC	CASSDSERDSYNEQFF
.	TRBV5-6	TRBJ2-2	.	TGTGCCAGCAGCTTCGTAACGGAAACCGGGGAGCTGTTTTTT	CASSFVTETGELFF
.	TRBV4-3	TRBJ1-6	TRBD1	TGCGCCAGCAGCCAAGTCAGGGGGACAGGGGCCGATAATTCACCCCTCCACTTT	CASSQVRGTGADNSPLHF
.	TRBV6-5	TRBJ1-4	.	TGTGCCAGCAGTTACTCGGTACCTCCCTTTAATGAAAAACTGTTTTTT	CASSYSVPPFNEKLFF
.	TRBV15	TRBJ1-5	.	TGTGCCACCAGCAGGGATAATCAGCCCCAGCATTTT	CATSRDNQPQHF
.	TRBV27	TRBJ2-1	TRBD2	TGTGCCAGCAGTTCTAGCGGAGCCTACAATGAGCAGTTCTTC	CASSSSGAYNEQFF
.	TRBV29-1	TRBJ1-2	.	TGCAGCGTTGGTCAGGCCCCAGACTATGGCTACACCTTC	CSVGQAPDYGYTF
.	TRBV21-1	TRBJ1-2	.	TGTGCCAGCAGCAAAACGAACGGTTCTAACTATGGCTACACCTTC	CASSKTNGSNYGYTF
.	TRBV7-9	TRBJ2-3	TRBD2	TGTGCCAGCAGCTTAGGAACGGGGGGGCCAAGCACAGATACGCAGTATTTT	CASSLGTGGPSTDTQYF
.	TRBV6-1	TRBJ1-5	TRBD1	TGTGCCAGCAGGATACAGGGGATTAGCAATCAGCCCCAGCATTTT	CASRIQGISNQPQHF
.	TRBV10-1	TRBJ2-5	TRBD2	TGCGCCAGCAGCGCACTAGCGGAAGAGACCCAGTACTTC	CASSALAEETQYF